The entry below describes one T cell receptor (beta chain). The data were obtained in a study of blood T cell repertoires in COVID-19. Study context: From T cells, B-cell-depleted T cells, or PBMCs came the material, which was cDNA or gDNA.

Methods used by the authors: Reference gene primer amplification in the assay estimated nucleated cell counts. Clones were sequenced by immunoSEQ multiplex PCR, and TCRdb holds only the in-frame ones, with some missing. The V and J calls and clone size come from that table; D and trimming were worked out from the DNA. The sample contains 150,000 to 200,000 clones, approximately 90% of which appear only once. This CDR3 comprises 13 residues. Germline V gene sequence: CDR1 LNHDA, CDR2 SQIVND (reference sequence). V shed 5 bases and J 5 bases; nucleotides not matched to a gene: 4. This rearrangement joins TRBV19 to TRBJ2-7; TRBD1 matches 9 bases. The specimen sequenced was peripheral blood. The sequence came from a human donor in a cohort sampled during active COVID-19. CDR3 protein: CASSFRDRDEQYF. Here the CDR3 DNA reads TGTGCCAGTAGTTTTAGGGACAGGGACGAGCAGTACTTC.